This T cell receptor (beta chain) is drawn from a study of blood T cell repertoires in COVID-19. Data came from immunoSEQ multiplex PCR; TCRdb stores just in-frame clones and leaves some out. This sample has 150,000 to 200,000 clones, with 80% to 90% found just once. Recruits, aged roughly 18 to 89 years, lived in 20 to 30 US areas. Looked up from germline, CDR1 is SGHTA and CDR2 is FQGNSA. The CDR3 is made up of 15 amino acids. V lost 2 bases and J 0 bases, leaving 11 bases between the germline ends. This clonotype originated in a woman aged 40 to 49 with acute COVID-19. The chain has TRBV7-2 and TRBJ2-7, with D perhaps matching TRBD2 (6 bases). Sequenced sample: PBMCs or T cells enriched from blood (not recorded which). The CDR3 nucleotides read TGTGCCAGCAGCTTAACGGGGGAGAGCTCCTACGAGCAGTACTTC. Its translation is CASSLTGESSYEQYF.